This record looks at one TCR beta chain sequence and its context. The antigen is undetermined. Trimming took off 0 bases at V and 10 bases at J, with 19 bases between the two ends. This CDR3 is 16 amino acids long. From germline, CDR1 is LGHDT and CDR2 YNNKEL (reference sequence). TCRdb independently ran MiXCR on the reads; one entry per CDR3 protein. The sample lists some 800,000 distinct CDR3 sequences, approximately 29% occurring once. These data are taken from a study of T cell repertoires in cytomegalovirus infection. At the level of the study: Public TCR beta signatures indicated both CMV infection and matching HLA type.

Sequenced material: cultured CD8+ T cells from PBMCs, taken from culture after CMV antigen stimulation. The chain has TRBV3-1 and TRBJ1-5; D not resolved. This TCR came from a human donor in good health (CMV status not recorded). Some clones in this sample may be carry-over from other donors' samples. This CDR3 is CASSQDPGKGVNPQHF. The CDR3 nucleotides read TGTGCCAGCAGCCAAGACCCCGGAAAAGGCGTTAATCCCCAGCATTTT. Filled out from reference TRBV3-1 and TRBJ1-5, the complete variable domain reads DTAVSQTPKYLVTQMGNDKSIKCEQNLGHDTMYWYKQDSKKFLKIMFSYNNKELIINETVPNRFSPKSPDKAHLNLHINSLELGDSAVYFCASSQDPGKGVNPQHFGDGTRLSIL.